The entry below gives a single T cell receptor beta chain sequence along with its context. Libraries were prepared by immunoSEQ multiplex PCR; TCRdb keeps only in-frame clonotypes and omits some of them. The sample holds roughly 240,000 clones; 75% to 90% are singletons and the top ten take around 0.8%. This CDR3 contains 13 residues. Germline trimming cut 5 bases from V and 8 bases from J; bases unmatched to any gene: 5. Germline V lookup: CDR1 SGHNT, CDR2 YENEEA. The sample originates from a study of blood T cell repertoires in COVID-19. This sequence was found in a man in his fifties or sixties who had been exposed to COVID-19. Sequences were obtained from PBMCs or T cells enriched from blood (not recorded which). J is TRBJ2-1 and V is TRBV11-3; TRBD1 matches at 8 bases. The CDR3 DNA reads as TGTGCCAGCAGCATTAGGACAGGGTATGAGCAGTTCTTC. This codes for CASSIRTGYEQFF.